These 27 T cell receptor beta chains came from one sample sequenced in a study of blood T cells in healthy people across ages (dated by TCRdb to about 2015). Libraries were built with 5' RACE. Instrument used: Illumina HiSeq 2500. A second about 7 to 11 cycle PCR used a sample-barcoded 5' primer and a J-beta primer mix. Starting from the raw public reads, TCRdb applied fastp trimming at Q25, assembled clones with MiXCR and retained in-frame beta chains. Each CDR3 protein appears once, grouped with its most common genes and DNA. Here the sample has 650,000 to 1,000,000 distinct CDR3 sequences; 35% to 40% occur a single time. The ten top clones hold under 15% of the sample. Sequenced material: blood. The source of these receptors is a man between 18 and 29 years old in good health.

The rearrangement joins TRBV5-1 to TRBJ2-3; D gene unclear. Trimming shortened V by 4 bases and J by 5 bases, and 23 bases separated the two germline ends. The CDR3 loop spans 17 amino acids. Germline CDR1 reads SGHRS; CDR2 reads YFSETQ. As DNA, the CDR3 is TGCGCCAGCAGCCCCCCCCCCATGACTTTTAACGGAGATACGCAGTATTTT. Translation: CASSPPPMTFNGDTQYF.

The genes are TRBV29-1 and TRBJ2-3; 10 bases map to TRBD2. Losses at the gene ends were 2 bases for V and 6 bases for J; bases not matched to a gene: 5. CDR3 length equals 14 residues. Per the germline V gene, CDR1 is SQVTM and CDR2 is ANQGSEA. In DNA form, the CDR3 reads TGCAGCGTTGAAAATCCTAGCGGGGGTGATACGCAGTATTTT. It specifies CSVENPSGGDTQYF.

This clonotype came up a few times. The gene calls are TRBV20-1 and TRBJ2-3; TRBD1 matches at 8 bases. The junction had 10 bases not matched to a gene; V was cut back by 2 bases and J by 6 bases. The CDR3 covers 15 residues. Germline V lookup: CDR1 DFQATT, CDR2 SNEGSKA (reference sequence). The CDR3 DNA follows: TGCAGTGCTAGACACATGACAGGGGCTGGGGATACGCAGTATTTT. Amino acid sequence: CSARHMTGAGDTQYF.

In its sample, this clonotype was seen many times. The gene calls are TRBV5-1 and TRBJ2-1; 7 nucleotides match TRBD2. CDR1 and CDR2 (germline): SGHRS, YFSETQ. The J segment lost 4 bases and the V segment lost 4 bases, leaving 8 bases of the junction unmatched. CDR3 length equals 15 residues. The CDR3 DNA sequence: TGCGCCAGCAGCCTTGGGAGGGCCGAATACAATGAGCAGTTCTTC. Encoded protein: CASSLGRAEYNEQFF. The complete variable domain, with remaining parts taken from reference TRBV5-1 and TRBJ2-1, reads KAGVTQTPRYLIKTRGQQVTLSCSPISGHRSVSWYQQTPGQGLQFLFEYFSETQRNKGNFPGRFSGRQFSNSRSEMNVSTLELGDSALYLCASSLGRAEYNEQFFGPGTRLTVL.

This chain connects TRBV18 to TRBJ1-1; a possible D gene is TRBD1 (5 bases). CDR3 size: 15 residues. V dropped 3 bases and J dropped 2 bases, with 13 bases sitting between them. The germline V gene has CDR1 KGHSH and CDR2 LQKENI. The CDR3 DNA sequence: TGTGCCAGCTCACCTCGGGACGGAATAAACACTGAAGCTTTCTTT. Encoded protein: CASSPRDGINTEAFF.

In this sample, this clonotype turned up a few times. The V gene is TRBV20-1, the J gene TRBJ1-3; no clear D. V was pared by 5 bases and J by 4 bases, with 15 bases between. This CDR3 contains 14 residues. From germline, CDR1 is DFQATT and CDR2 SNEGSKA (reference sequence). CDR3 loop: CSAPYGPGGNTIYF. DNA for the CDR3: TGCAGTGCTCCTTACGGGCCGGGAGGAAACACCATATATTTT.

The chain has TRBV15 and TRBJ2-1; TRBD2 might be the D (5 bases). The DNA matches TRBJ2-7 better at its end, which makes the J call doubtful. Germline lookup yields CDR1 LNHNV and CDR2 YYDKDF (reference sequence). The CDR3 is 12 residues long. CDR3 in DNA: TGTGCCACCAGTGCTAGCTCCAATGAGCAGTACTTC. It translates to CATSASSNEQYF.

This chain joins TRBV11-2 and TRBJ2-5, with 9 bases lining up with TRBD1. CDR1 and CDR2 from the germline V gene are SGHAT and FQNNGV. The CDR3 consists of 16 residues. Losses at the gene ends were 4 bases for V and 5 bases for J; bases not matched to a gene: 11. CDR3 region: CASSSLTTGGTETQYF. As DNA, the CDR3 is TGTGCCAGCAGCTCTCTCACGACAGGGGGTACGGAGACCCAGTACTTC.

For this clonotype: A much larger clone differs by one base, so this may be a read error. This chain joins TRBV27 and TRBJ2-5; 7 bases match TRBD2. The V and J ends lost 6 bases and 11 bases, in that order; junction bases with no gene match: 15. CDR1 MNHEY and CDR2 SMNVEV come from the germline V gene (reference sequence). The CDR3 length is 14 residues. The CDR3 DNA reads as TGTGCCAGCAGAAACGGGGGGACGTACAATGAGCAGTACTTC. Protein: CASRNGGTYNEQYF.

The rearrangement links TRBV6-5 to TRBJ1-6; TRBD1 matches at 10 bases. V lost 5 bases and J lost 7; bases outside the gene matches: 5. The germline V gene has CDR1 MNHEY and CDR2 SVGAGI. CDR3 length: 15 amino acids. CDR3 amino acids: CASSQGTGANSPLHF. The CDR3 region has the DNA TGTGCCAGCAGTCAGGGGACAGGGGCGAATTCACCCCTCCACTTT.

The chain joins TRBV4-3 to TRBJ2-2, with 9 nucleotides matching TRBD2. Germline-derived CDR1 and CDR2 are LGHNA and YSLEER. The CDR3 sequence is 16 residues long. The V segment lost 0 bases and the J segment 1 base; nucleotides outside the gene matches: 0. The CDR3 nucleotides read TGCGCCAGCAGCCAAGAGACTAGCGGGAACACCGGGGAGCTGTTTTTT. Its protein is CASSQETSGNTGELFF.

V usage is TRBV18 and J usage is TRBJ2-3, with a possible D match to TRBD1 (6 bases). Germline loops: CDR1 KGHSH, CDR2 LQKENI. The CDR3 is 15 amino acids. The V end lost 5 bases, the J end lost 0 bases, and 12 bases lay between the germline ends. CDR3: CASSVARGSTDTQYF. The DNA for the CDR3 is TGTGCCAGCTCAGTAGCCAGGGGAAGCACAGATACGCAGTATTTT.

J is TRBJ2-1 and V is TRBV5-1; maybe TRBD2 (5 bases). Near its end, the DNA agrees better with TRBJ2-7, so the J call may be wrong. From germline, CDR1 is SGHRS and CDR2 YFSETQ. The CDR3 is made up of 13 amino acids. CDR3 amino acids: CASSLAGIDEQYF. The CDR3, as DNA: TGCGCCAGCAGCTTGGCGGGAATTGATGAGCAGTACTTC.

The chain uses TRBV9 and TRBJ2-5, with 8 positions matching TRBD2. The DNA end favors TRBJ2-7, so the J call may be wrong. The CDR3 extends over 15 amino acids. Looked up from germline, CDR1 is SGDLS and CDR2 is YYNGEE. The CDR3 loop reads CASGGHYGGAGEQYF. The CDR3 nucleotides read TGTGCCAGCGGCGGCCACTACGGGGGGGCAGGCGAGCAGTACTTC.

This chain links TRBV6-5 with TRBJ1-5; D gene unclear. This CDR3 is built from 12 residues. With 6 bases removed from V and 7 bases from J, the gap between germline ends came to 10 bases. Germline CDR1 MNHEY, CDR2 SVGAGI. CDR3 in DNA: TGTGCCAGCAGCCGAAGAGACCAGCCCCAGCATTTT. Its protein is CASSRRDQPQHF.

In its sample, this clonotype was seen many times. The CDR3 sequence is CASKGEGVNQSYNEQFF. Here the CDR3 DNA reads TGCGCCAGCAAGGGGGAAGGGGTAAATCAGTCCTACAATGAGCAGTTCTTC. The chain joins TRBV5-1 to TRBJ2-1; possible D gene TRBD1, 6 bases. Per the germline V gene, CDR1 is SGHRS and CDR2 is YFSETQ. This CDR3 region has 17 residues. V lost 6 bases, J lost 1 base, and 20 bases lay in between.

V gene TRBV28 combines with J gene TRBJ2-3; 10 positions agree with TRBD2. The CDR3 totals 15 residues. The germline gives CDR1 MDHEN, CDR2 SYDVKM. V gave up 7 bases and J gave up 1 base; unmatched junction bases: 5. CDR3 sequence reads: CASNYLAGGTDTQYF. In DNA, the CDR3 is TGTGCCAGCAACTATCTAGCGGGGGGCACAGATACGCAGTATTTT. Filled out from reference TRBV28 and TRBJ2-3, the complete variable domain reads DVKVTQSSRYLVKRTGEKVFLECVQDMDHENMFWYRQDPGLGLRLIYFSYDVKMKEKGDIPEGYSVSREKKERFSLILESASTNQTSMYLCASNYLAGGTDTQYFGPGTRLTVL.

V gene TRBV30 combines with J gene TRBJ1-1; D uncertain. CDR3 length: 13 residues. Germline V lookup: CDR1 GTSNPN, CDR2 SVGIG (reference sequence). V dropped 2 bases and J dropped 1 base, with 8 bases sitting between them. CDR3 in amino acids: CAWSTRPNTEAFF. Written as DNA, the CDR3 is TGTGCCTGGAGTACCCGTCCGAACACTGAAGCTTTCTTT.

The CDR3 loop is CASSVGQGRSDTQYF. CDR3 in DNA: TGTGCCAGCAGCGTGGGACAGGGGAGGTCAGATACGCAGTATTTT. This chain links TRBV2 with TRBJ2-3, with 10 nucleotides matching TRBD1. V lost 6 bases, J lost 4 bases, and 7 bases stayed unmatched. The CDR3 is made up of 15 amino acids. Germline V gene lookup returns CDR1 SNHLY and CDR2 FYNNEI.

This clonotype came up a few times. The rearrangement uses TRBV7-2 and TRBJ2-1; 7 nucleotides line up with TRBD2. V dropped 1 base and J dropped 12; count of bases not matched to a gene: 6. The CDR3 contains 13 residues. Germline V lookup: CDR1 SGHTA, CDR2 FQGNSA. The CDR3 protein is CASSLDYSGGQFF. In nucleotides, the CDR3 is TGTGCCAGCAGCTTAGATTATTCGGGGGGGCAGTTCTTC.

The table lists this clonotype with a count of one. This rearrangement joins TRBV6-1 to TRBJ2-7, with D possibly being TRBD2 (5 bases). This CDR3 region has 14 residues. Per the germline V gene, CDR1 is MNHNS and CDR2 is SASEGT. The V end was cut by 2 bases, the J end by 2 bases, with 10 bases between. The CDR3 nucleotides read TGTGCCAGCAGTGAAAGCGGCATAGCCTACGAGCAGTACTTC. Translated: CASSESGIAYEQYF.

On this clonotype: This may stem from a read error, because a much larger clone lies one nucleotide away. The chain couples TRBV4-2 to TRBJ2-3; TRBD1 might be the D (6 bases). Germline V lookup: CDR1 LGHNA, CDR2 YNFKEQ. V gave up 2 bases and J gave up 0 bases, with 12 bases separating them. The CDR3 has 16 amino acids. CDR3: CASSQHWQGSTDTQYF. Written as DNA, the CDR3 is TGTGCCAGCAGCCAACACTGGCAGGGGAGCACAGATACGCAGTATTTT.

This clonotype came up many times. The chain recombines TRBV12-3 or TRBV12-4 with TRBJ2-3, with 8 bases that match TRBD1. Unmatched junction bases numbered 6, after V lost 5 bases and J lost 2 bases. This CDR3 spans 15 amino acids. This CDR3 reads CASSPRTGYTDTQYF. CDR3 nucleotides: TGTGCCAGCAGTCCGCGGACAGGGTACACAGATACGCAGTATTTT.

This clonotype was picked up a small number of times. This chain joins TRBV20-1 and TRBJ1-5; D gene unclear. This CDR3 is built from 13 residues. Trimming shortened V by 5 bases and J by 4 bases, and 12 bases separated the two germline ends. Germline values: CDR1 DFQATT, CDR2 SNEGSKA (reference sequence). The CDR3 DNA reads as TGCAGTGCTGCCGGTGGAATTAATCAGCCCCAGCATTTT. Protein sequence: CSAAGGINQPQHF.

This clonotype was recorded many times. The chain combines TRBV7-2 with TRBJ1-2; D not resolved. Per germline, CDR1 SGHTA and CDR2 FQGNSA. The V end was cut by 1 base, the J end by 4 bases, with 10 bases between. This CDR3 has 14 amino acids. The CDR3 sequence: CASSLGLQVYGYTF. DNA of the CDR3: TGTGCCAGCAGCTTAGGTCTTCAGGTCTATGGCTACACCTTC. The entire variable domain, with the rest obtained from reference TRBV7-2 and TRBJ1-2, is as follows: GAGVSQSPSNKVTEKGKDVELRCDPISGHTALYWYRQSLGQGLEFLIYFQGNSAPDKSGLPSDRFSAERTGGSVSTLTIQRTQQEDSAVYLCASSLGLQVYGYTFGSGTRLTVV.

This clonotype was recorded once. The J gene is TRBJ1-1, the V gene TRBV5-5, with D uncertain. The germline V gene encodes CDR1 SGHKS and CDR2 YYEKEE (reference sequence). CDR3 size: 16 residues. V dropped 3 bases and J dropped 0 bases, with 15 bases sitting between them. CDR3 nucleotides: TGTGCCAGCAGCTCATACCCGGCTGAGATGAACACTGAAGCTTTCTTT. This encodes CASSSYPAEMNTEAFF.

This clonotype came up once. At one end the junction does not follow the germline gene, possibly because of a read error. The rearrangement links TRBV5-1 to TRBJ2-1; D is uncertain. The CDR3 consists of 16 residues. The germline V gene encodes CDR1 SGHRS and CDR2 YFSETQ. The DNA of the CDR3 is TGCGCCAGCAGCTTGGTTACTCTCACTGGCTACAATGAGCGGTTCTTC. Translating gives CASSLVTLTGYNERFF.